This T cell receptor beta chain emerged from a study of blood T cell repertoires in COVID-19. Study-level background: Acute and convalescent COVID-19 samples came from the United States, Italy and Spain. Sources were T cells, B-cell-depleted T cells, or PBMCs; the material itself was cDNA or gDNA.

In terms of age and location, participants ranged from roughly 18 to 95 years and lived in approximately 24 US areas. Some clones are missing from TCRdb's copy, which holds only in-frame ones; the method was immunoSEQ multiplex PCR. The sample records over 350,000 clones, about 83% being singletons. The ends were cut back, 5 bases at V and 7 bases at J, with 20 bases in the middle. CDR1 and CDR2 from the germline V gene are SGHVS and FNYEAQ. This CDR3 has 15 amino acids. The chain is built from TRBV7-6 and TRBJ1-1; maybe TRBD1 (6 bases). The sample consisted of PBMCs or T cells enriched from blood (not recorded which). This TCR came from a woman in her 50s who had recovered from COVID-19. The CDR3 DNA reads TGTGCCAGCAGCAGAGGGGGGGGTCGGAGCCTTGAAGCTTTCTTT. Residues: CASSRGGGRSLEAFF.